Listed here is a single T cell receptor beta chain. As yet, its antigen is unknown. Researchers took RNA transcripts and amplified the TCR beta CDR3 regions from them. The HTBI primer set drove a first-round RT-PCR of the TCR CDR3. TCRdb called the multiplex PCR reads again in MiXCR, with one record for every CDR3 protein. The data show some 350,000 distinct CDR3 sequences, with roughly 19% seen just once and 3.7% held by the top ten. Absence of ophthalmopathy progression within 18 months defined stable Graves' hyperthyroidism. The hyperthyroidism was newly diagnosed and had lasted under 2 months; the patients were aged 18 to 65. Fresh peripheral blood, around 9.3 ml of it, supplied the PBMCs. This CDR3 has 12 amino acids. Trimming removed 4 bases at V and 5 bases at J, with 8 bases between. The data originate from a study of T cells in Graves' hyperthyroidism and ophthalmopathy. Findings and limits, study-wide: The model's output predicted ophthalmopathy at a median of about 6.5 months prior to onset.

The V call is TRBV12-3 or TRBV12-4, the J call TRBJ1-1, with unresolved D. The sample consisted of blood. The TCR was taken from a woman aged 18-29 years with Graves' hyperthyroidism. The CDR3 DNA sequence: TGTGCCAGCAGTTACACCATAACTGAAGCTTTCTTT. As protein: CASSYTITEAFF.